This is a list of T cell receptor beta chains from one sample in a study of identical twins. TCRdb passed the 5' RACE reads through MiXCR, listing each CDR3 protein once. The data show around 650,000 distinct CDR3 sequences, 7% to 7.5% seen once. These same records also appear under a second study, on yellow fever vaccine responses in identical twins.

Material for sequencing was PBMCs. These TCRs come from a woman under 30 in good health. The CDR3 runs from the conserved cysteine through the conserved F or W. The D gene is left open where the match is weak. The listing skips clone size in some rows; elsewhere it reads once, few, many or a size class.

V gene,J gene,D gene,clone size,CDR3 DNA,CDR3 protein
TRBV5-1,TRBJ2-7,NA,NA,TGCGCCAGCAGCTTGAGGTCGGGAGAATCCGGCGAGCAGTACTTC,CASSLRSGESGEQYF
TRBV20-1,TRBJ2-7,NA,few,TGCAGTGCTAGAGATGAGGGCCACGAGCAGTACTTC,CSARDEGHEQYF
TRBV3-1,TRBJ2-1,TRBD2,many,TGTGCCAGCAGCCAAGCCCTTAGCGGGAGTTTCGATGAGCAGTTCTTC,CASSQALSGSFDEQFF
TRBV5-1,TRBJ2-3,NA,few,TGCGCCAGCAGCTTGGCGGAGGGACCCTCAAGCACAGATACGCAGTATTTT,CASSLAEGPSSTDTQYF
TRBV28,TRBJ2-1,NA,NA,TGTGCCAGCAGTTCCTTAGCGGCCATCTCCTACAATGAGCAGTTCTTC,CASSSLAAISYNEQFF
TRBV20-1,TRBJ2-3,NA,few,TGCAGTGTGACGGGGGCGGGGTATACGCAGTATTTT,CSVTGAGYTQYF
TRBV28,TRBJ1-1,NA,many,TGTGCCAGCAGGACGATAAGACAAAACACTGAAGCTTTCTTT,CASRTIRQNTEAFF
TRBV12-3/TRBV12-4,TRBJ2-5,TRBD2,few,TGTGCCAGCAGTTTTGGTGCCAGCGGGACGGTGGGTTACCAAGAGACCCAGTACTTC,CASSFGASGTVGYQETQYF
TRBV10-2,TRBJ2-1,TRBD2,many,TGCGCCAGCACCAAAATAGCGGGAGGTGGCAATGAGCAGTTCTTC,CASTKIAGGGNEQFF
TRBV12-3/TRBV12-4,TRBJ1-6,NA,few,TGTGCCAGCACCTTTACGGGTGGGATTAGTTCACCCCTCCACTTT,CASTFTGGISSPLHF
TRBV6-1,TRBJ2-1,NA,many,TGTGCCAGCAGGCGGGTAGGAGGGGAGCAGTTCTTC,CASRRVGGEQFF
TRBV27,TRBJ2-3,TRBD2,few,TGTGCCAGCAGTCTAATAGCGGGAGGGCCAACAGATACGCAGTATTTT,CASSLIAGGPTDTQYF
TRBV27,TRBJ2-2,NA,many,TGTGCCAGCAGTTTAGGCAGGGCGTACACCGGGGAGCTGTTTTTT,CASSLGRAYTGELFF
TRBV5-1,TRBJ1-1,NA,many,TGTGCCAGCAGCTCGACAGGGAACACTGAAGCTTTCTTT,CASSSTGNTEAFF
TRBV27,TRBJ2-1,NA,many,TGTGCCAGCAGTTTTCTTCGGGGACCCTACAATGAGCAGTTCTTC,CASSFLRGPYNEQFF
TRBV12-3/TRBV12-4,TRBJ2-1,NA,few,TGTGCCAGCAGTTTTGAGGGAGTAGTCAATGAGCAGTTCTTC,CASSFEGVVNEQFF
TRBV28,TRBJ2-5,NA,many,TGTGCCAGCAGTTTGCCCGACTACAGGGCCGATCAAGAGACCCAGTACTTC,CASSLPDYRADQETQYF
TRBV4-1,TRBJ1-1,TRBD1,few,TGCGCCAGCAGCGAAGGACAGGAGGGAGCTTTCTTT,CASSEGQEGAFF
TRBV10-3,TRBJ1-2,NA,NA,TGTGCCATCAGTACGGTACAGGGTCCCCTATCAGGCTACACCTTC,CAISTVQGPLSGYTF
TRBV29-1,TRBJ2-1,NA,NA,TGCAGCGTTGAAGATGGGGAGGTAGGGCTATACAATGAGCAGTTCTTC,CSVEDGEVGLYNEQFF
TRBV9,TRBJ2-2,TRBD2,few,TGTGCCAGCAGCGTGTCAGCGGGGGGGCCCGGGGAGCTGTTTTTT,CASSVSAGGPGELFF
TRBV28,TRBJ1-3,TRBD1,few,TGTGCCAGCAGTCCAGGGGACAGCAGAAACACCATATATTTT,CASSPGDSRNTIYF
TRBV7-2,TRBJ2-4,NA,NA,TGTGCCAGCAGTTCCCAGGGCGGGGAAAACATTCAGTACTTC,CASSSQGGENIQYF